This TCR beta chain was identified in a study of cytomegalovirus exposure and HLA in healthy donors. Germline V lookup: CDR1 SGHVS, CDR2 FQNEAQ. This CDR3 region has 13 residues. Trimming at V came to 4 bases and at J to 5 bases, leaving 2 bases not matched to a gene. Donors sampled were nominally healthy, though unrecorded immune exposures were likely. Both 60 Vbeta primers and 13 Jbeta primers went into the PCR. Only in-frame clones appear in the TCRdb table, and some are missing; sequencing was by immunoSEQ multiplex PCR. The profile shows approximately 130,000 clones, 75% of them singletons. The TCR comes from a young man in good health and CMV-seronegative. Material: PBMCs. J is TRBJ1-5 and V is TRBV7-8, with TRBD1 matching over 7 bases. The CDR3 reads CASSSDRDQPQHF. For the CDR3, the DNA is TGTGCCAGCAGCTCCGACAGGGATCAGCCCCAGCATTTT.